Below, 11 T cell receptor beta chains from the same sample are listed, as sequenced in a study of T cells after posttransplantation cyclophosphamide. Produced via immunoSEQ multiplex PCR; TCRdb's table is partial and in-frame only. Altogether 20,000 to 30,000 clones are present, around 86% being singletons, with the ten largest covering about 6.3%. The specimen sequenced was PBMCs. The receptors come from a woman in her sixties or seventies with a blood cancer, CMV-positive, and with a related stem cell donor.

The genes are TRBV5-4 and TRBJ1-5; D unresolved. CDR1 and CDR2 from the germline V gene are SGHNT and YYREEE (reference sequence). The V end was cut by 0 bases, the J end by 7 bases, with 8 bases between. This CDR3 has 13 residues. CDR3 loop: CASSLGAGQPQHF. The CDR3 DNA reads TGTGCCAGCAGCTTGGGGGCCGGCCAGCCCCAGCATTTT.

This clone has just one count. The chain joins TRBV30 to TRBJ2-1; TRBD2 is a possible D gene (6 bases). The CDR3 has 14 residues. Germline assignment: CDR1 GTSNPN and CDR2 SVGIG (reference sequence). Trimming pared 2 bases from V and 0 bases from J, leaving 8 bases between. DNA of the CDR3: TGTGCCTGGAGTCGGGAGAGCTCCTACAATGAGCAGTTCTTC. Its translation: CAWSRESSYNEQFF.

This clone showed up just once. V usage is TRBV10-1 and J usage is TRBJ2-7; D perhaps matches TRBD1 (5 bases). The CDR3 runs to 16 residues. The ends were cut back, 2 bases at V and 5 bases at J, with 19 bases in the middle. The germline gives CDR1 WNHNN, CDR2 SYGVQD (reference sequence). The CDR3 DNA reads as TGCGCCAGCAGTGAGAAAACAGGTCCCGGCGCCCACGAGCAGTACTTC. Protein product: CASSEKTGPGAHEQYF.

The genes are TRBV5-1 and TRBJ2-2; D possibly corresponds to TRBD1 (6 bases). The CDR3 spans 15 residues. Germline V gene lookup returns CDR1 SGHRS and CDR2 YFSETQ. V was trimmed by 1 base and J by 7 bases, leaving 14 bases between them. The chain's CDR3 is CASSLSPGAGGELFF. The CDR3, as DNA: TGCGCCAGCAGCTTGAGTCCAGGGGCTGGCGGGGAGCTGTTTTTT.

This clone was counted only a few times. J is TRBJ2-7 and V is TRBV27, with 10 positions matching TRBD1. Germline CDR1 is MNHEY and CDR2 is SMNVEV (reference sequence). This CDR3 has 15 residues. The J segment lost 5 bases and the V segment lost 6 bases, leaving 10 bases of the junction unmatched. The CDR3 DNA follows: TGTGCCAGCAGCCTCGGGACAGGGGTGACCCACGAGCAGTACTTC. The encoded protein is CASSLGTGVTHEQYF.

The gene calls are TRBV5-1 and TRBJ1-1, with D tentatively TRBD1 (5 bases). The V gene's germline CDR1 is SGHRS and CDR2 YFSETQ. The CDR3 totals 14 residues. The V end was cut by 4 bases, the J end by 4 bases, with 14 bases between. The CDR3 DNA reads as TGCGCCAGCAGCCCGCGGGGCGGGGTCACTGAAGCTTTCTTT. It encodes CASSPRGGVTEAFF.

The J gene is TRBJ2-7, the V gene TRBV7-2; D might be TRBD1 (5 bases). V shed 5 bases and J shed 6 bases, with 17 bases lying between them. Germline loops: CDR1 SGHTA, CDR2 FQGNSA. This CDR3 contains 14 residues. The CDR3 DNA sequence: TGTGCCAGCAGCCTTAACTCTAGGGGCGGCGAGCAGTACTTC. Translated, it gives CASSLNSRGGEQYF.

V usage is TRBV18 and J usage is TRBJ1-1, with D unresolved. Germline loops: CDR1 KGHSH, CDR2 LQKENI. This CDR3 region has 14 residues. V shed 2 bases and J shed 3 bases, with 10 bases lying between them. The CDR3 bases are TGTGCCAGCTCACCAAATGCGGGGTACACTGAAGCTTTCTTT. It translates to CASSPNAGYTEAFF.

The count of this clone is one. The gene calls are TRBV10-1 and TRBJ2-2; D is unresolved. The CDR3 consists of 14 residues. Germline loops: CDR1 WNHNN, CDR2 SYGVQD (reference sequence). V gave up 2 bases and J gave up 6 bases, with 10 bases separating them. The CDR3 is CASSEAVAPGELFF. The DNA of the CDR3 is TGCGCCAGCAGTGAGGCGGTAGCCCCCGGGGAGCTGTTTTTT.

The rearrangement joins TRBV5-4 to TRBJ2-1, with TRBD2 matching over 11 bases. CDR3 size: 15 residues. Germline V gene data show CDR1 as SGHNT and CDR2 as YYREEE (reference sequence). Germline trimming cut 2 bases from V and 6 bases from J; bases unmatched to any gene: 4. CDR3 sequence: CASSFDSGRANEQFF. The CDR3 bases are TGTGCCAGCAGCTTTGATAGCGGGAGGGCCAATGAGCAGTTCTTC.

The gene calls are TRBV5-4 and TRBJ2-7; unclear D gene. Trimming pared 4 bases from V and 1 base from J, leaving 12 bases between. Germline V gene data show CDR1 as SGHNT and CDR2 as YYREEE (reference sequence). This CDR3 is built from 14 residues. The CDR3 DNA reads as TGTGCCAGCAGCCCCCATGACGGGTCCTACGAGCAGTACTTC. Amino acid sequence: CASSPHDGSYEQYF.